The subject of this entry is one TCR beta chain. The CDR3 is 15 residues long. Germline V gene data show CDR1 as PRHDT and CDR2 as FYEKMQ (reference sequence). V was shortened by 2 bases and J by 1 base, with 10 bases between the two germline ends. The sample comes from a study of response to subunit inactivated influenza vaccine. From the RT-PCR reads, TCRdb called clonotypes with MiXCR, one entry per CDR3 protein. The data contain fewer than 550,000 distinct CDR3 sequences, 25% of them singletons. The receptor was isolated from a man over 45 who received an inactivated influenza vaccine. The sample in question was CD4+ T cells sorted from PBMCs, obtained more than 4 days after vaccination. V gene TRBV13 combines with J gene TRBJ2-3; a weak D match, TRBD1 (5 bases). In DNA form, the CDR3 reads TGTGCCAGCAGCTTATGGGGCAGGGGCACAGATACGCAGTATTTT. It yields the protein CASSLWGRGTDTQYF.